This T cell receptor (beta chain) was documented in a study of T cell changes during pregnancy in multiple sclerosis. Produced via immunoSEQ multiplex PCR; TCRdb's table is partial and in-frame only. The data contain tens of thousands of clones, roughly 86% of them singletons. The CDR3 is made up of 15 amino acids. The germline V and J ends were trimmed by 1 base and 1 base, with 9 bases remaining between them. Germline values: CDR1 MGHRA, CDR2 YSYEKL. The origin of this receptor is a female donor with multiple sclerosis, enrolled in a pregnancy study. Source: CD8+ T cells from peripheral blood mononuclear cells, taken in the first trimester of pregnancy. V and J are TRBV4-1 and TRBJ2-3; no clear D gene. The CDR3, as DNA: TGCGCCAGCAGCCAAGGGTCCCTAGGCACAGATACGCAGTATTTT. Translated, it gives CASSQGSLGTDTQYF.